This TCR beta chain was profiled in a study of T cell responses to AZD1222 COVID-19 vaccine. Second doses that came at about 4 or about 12 weeks were put together. CDR3 length: 13 residues. V dropped 5 bases and J dropped 8 bases, with 12 bases sitting between them. Some clones are missing from TCRdb's copy, which holds only in-frame ones; the method was immunoSEQ multiplex PCR. This table holds 110,000 or so clones, just over 85% found once. Broader study findings: Spike-specific TCR depth and breadth grew after two AZD1222 doses. No repertoire was sampled before or during the peak T cell response, only after it. Baseline seropositivity characterized only six AZD1222 recipients.

Of note for this clone: What it binds is unknown.

The source is an adult who received the AZD1222 COVID-19 vaccine. This material consisted of peripheral blood, taken 28 days after the second AZD1222 dose. The chain uses TRBV12-3 or TRBV12-4 and TRBJ1-4, with D possibly TRBD1 on 5 matching bases. The CDR3 loop reads CASSPPGVEKLFF. For the CDR3, the DNA is TGTGCCAGCAGTCCCCCGGGGGTCGAAAAACTGTTTTTT.